Following are 17 T cell receptor beta chains from one sample sequenced in a study of technical replicates of blood from several donors. TCRdb's copy holds only in-frame clones and misses some; the assay was immunoSEQ multiplex PCR. The sample lists some 30,000 clones; more than 90% were seen once. Sequencing was performed on PBMCs. These receptors originate from a human donor in good health. Some clones in this sample may be carry-over from other donors' samples.

The genes are TRBV7-6 and TRBJ2-3; D gene unclear. V was shortened by 6 bases and J by 3 bases, with 16 bases between the two germline ends. CDR3 length: 15 residues. Germline V gene lookup returns CDR1 SGHVS and CDR2 FNYEAQ. CDR3 in DNA: TGTGCCAGCAGTCTCTCGGGTATTCCTACAGATACGCAGTATTTT. It codes for CASSLSGIPTDTQYF.

The chain employs TRBV7-9 and TRBJ2-5; D is perhaps TRBD1 (6 bases). CDR1 is SEHNR, CDR2 FQNEAQ, per germline (reference sequence). This CDR3 contains 14 residues. Trimming stripped 1 base from V and 5 bases from J, with 11 bases between. CDR3 sequence reads: CASSLGYRDETQYF. DNA for the CDR3: TGTGCCAGCAGCTTAGGTTACAGGGACGAGACCCAGTACTTC.

This chain uses TRBV5-1 with TRBJ1-4, with 7 positions matching TRBD1. Germline CDR1 reads SGHRS; CDR2 reads YFSETQ. V gave up 4 bases and J gave up 8 bases; unmatched junction bases: 5. This CDR3 has 13 residues. CDR3 residues: CASSRTGEEKLFF. The CDR3 DNA sequence: TGCGCCAGCAGCAGAACAGGGGAAGAAAAACTGTTTTTT.

This chain uses TRBV2 with TRBJ1-5; a possible D gene is TRBD1 (6 bases). The CDR3 is made up of 13 amino acids. V was cut by 6 bases and J by 7 bases, with 13 bases left in between. Germline V gene lookup returns CDR1 SNHLY and CDR2 FYNNEI. The CDR3, as DNA: TGTGCCAGCAGGGACGGGGGGGGCCAGCCCCAGCATTTT. This translates into CASRDGGGQPQHF.

This chain connects TRBV7-6 to TRBJ1-6; D is undetermined. V was clipped by 3 bases and J by 6 bases, with 9 bases between them. The CDR3 is made up of 14 amino acids. In germline, CDR1 is SGHVS, CDR2 FNYEAQ. The CDR3 DNA follows: TGTGCCAGCAGCTTGCAGGCAACTAATTCACCCCTCCACTTT. Amino acid sequence: CASSLQATNSPLHF.

The chain links TRBV5-1 to TRBJ2-1; TRBD2 aligns across 9 bases. V gave up 4 bases and J gave up 8 bases; unmatched junction bases: 13. CDR3 length: 16 residues. Per the germline V gene, CDR1 is SGHRS and CDR2 is YFSETQ. The CDR3 loop reads CASSKIAGVPGDEQFF. The CDR3 DNA reads as TGCGCCAGCAGCAAAATAGCGGGGGTTCCAGGGGATGAGCAGTTCTTC. Full variable domain (missing parts from reference TRBV5-1 and TRBJ2-1): KAGVTQTPRYLIKTRGQQVTLSCSPISGHRSVSWYQQTPGQGLQFLFEYFSETQRNKGNFPGRFSGRQFSNSRSEMNVSTLELGDSALYLCASSKIAGVPGDEQFFGPGTRLTVL.

The chain uses TRBV30 and TRBJ2-7, with 9 bases identical to TRBD1. Germline CDR1 is GTSNPN and CDR2 is SVGIG (reference sequence). The length of the CDR3 is 15 residues. The V gene end was trimmed by 5 bases and the J gene end by 6 bases; junction bases not matched to a gene: 14. Here the CDR3 DNA reads TGTGCCTGGGCCCCTAGACCGGGACAGGGCCTCGAGCAGTACTTC. As protein: CAWAPRPGQGLEQYF.

The rearrangement uses TRBV5-1 and TRBJ2-7; weak D call: TRBD2 (5 bases). Looked up from germline, CDR1 is SGHRS and CDR2 is YFSETQ. V was pared by 1 base and J by 2 bases, with 10 bases between. The CDR3 is made up of 14 amino acids. CDR3 DNA sequence: TGCGCCAGCAGCTTGTTGAGGGCCCCCTACGAGCAGTACTTC. It yields the protein CASSLLRAPYEQYF.

The genes are TRBV6-5 and TRBJ1-3, with D unclear. CDR3 length equals 14 residues. Germline-derived CDR1 and CDR2 are MNHEY and SVGAGI. V gave up 6 bases and J gave up 1 base, with 10 bases separating them. CDR3 loop: CASRLGRSGNTIYF. Written as DNA, the CDR3 is TGTGCCAGCAGGCTCGGGAGATCTGGAAACACCATATATTTT.

This rearrangement joins TRBV7-6 to TRBJ1-4, with 11 positions matching TRBD1. V shed 1 base and J 2 bases; nucleotides not matched to a gene: 9. This CDR3 contains 19 residues. From germline, CDR1 is SGHVS and CDR2 FNYEAQ. For the CDR3, the DNA is TGTGCCAGCAGCTTAGTTGGACAGGGGGCTAGCGCGACTAATGAAAAACTGTTTTTT. This gives the protein CASSLVGQGASATNEKLFF. Using reference TRBV7-6 and TRBJ1-4 for the parts outside the CDR3, the full variable domain is GAGVSQSPRYKVTKRGQDVALRCDPISGHVSLYWYRQALGQGPEFLTYFNYEAQQDKSGLPNDRFSAERPEGSISTLTIQRTEQRDSAMYRCASSLVGQGASATNEKLFFGSGTQLSVL.

The chain is built from TRBV2 and TRBJ1-2, with 7 positions matching TRBD1. V gave up 6 bases and J gave up 4 bases; unmatched junction bases: 8. Germline V gene data show CDR1 as SNHLY and CDR2 as FYNNEI. The CDR3 spans 14 residues. The CDR3 sequence is CASRAGTEVYGYTF. In DNA form, the CDR3 reads TGTGCCAGCAGGGCCGGGACAGAAGTCTATGGCTACACCTTC.

The chain is built from TRBV5-4 and TRBJ1-2, with no clear D. The germline V gene has CDR1 SGHNT and CDR2 YYREEE (reference sequence). V lost 0 bases to trimming and J lost 2 bases, with 8 bases between them. The CDR3 is made up of 14 amino acids. CDR3 sequence: CASSLDSRNYGYTF. The CDR3 region has the DNA TGTGCCAGCAGCTTGGACAGCCGGAACTATGGCTACACCTTC. Drawing the rest from reference TRBV5-4 and TRBJ1-2, the complete variable domain is ETGVTQSPTHLIKTRGQQVTLRCSSQSGHNTVSWYQQALGQGPQFIFQYYREEENGRGNFPPRFSGLQFPNYSSELNVNALELDDSALYLCASSLDSRNYGYTFGSGTRLTVV.

The chain combines TRBV9 with TRBJ1-1, with 11 nucleotides matching TRBD1. The trim removed 4 bases at V and 11 bases at J, leaving 7 bases unmatched. CDR1 is SGDLS and CDR2 is YYNGEE in the germline V gene. This CDR3 is built from 13 residues. CDR3 in amino acids: CASSSGQGAVAFF. CDR3 coding DNA: TGTGCCAGCAGCTCCGGACAGGGGGCCGTGGCTTTCTTT. Filled out from reference TRBV9 and TRBJ1-1, the complete variable domain reads DSGVTQTPKHLITATGQRVTLRCSPRSGDLSVYWYQQSLDQGLQFLIQYYNGEERAKGNILERFSAQQFPDLHSELNLSSLELGDSALYFCASSSGQGAVAFFGQGTRLTVV.

J is TRBJ2-7 and V is TRBV6-6; perhaps TRBD2 as D (5 bases). Germline CDR1 reads MNHNY; CDR2 reads SVGAGI (reference sequence). Trimming cost V 6 bases and J 3 bases, with 15 bases left between them. The CDR3 totals 14 residues. CDR3 sequence: CASSRSSGYYEQYF. The CDR3, as DNA: TGTGCCAGCAGCCGCTCCTCGGGATACTACGAGCAGTACTTC.

This clone appeared a few times. The chain recombines TRBV18 with TRBJ2-3, with TRBD1 as a possible D gene (6 bases). V was clipped by 0 bases and J by 3 bases, with 13 bases between them. Germline CDR1 and CDR2: KGHSH and LQKENI. The CDR3 length is 16 residues. CDR3 nucleotides: TGTGCCAGCTCACCACCCCAGGGGAAAGGGACAGATACGCAGTATTTT. Amino acids: CASSPPQGKGTDTQYF.

For the CDR3, the DNA is TGTGCCAGCAGCGGCTTCCAGGGGGCGGGTGGGGCCAACGTCCTGACTTTC. Translating gives CASSGFQGAGGANVLTF. The chain joins TRBV9 to TRBJ2-6, with TRBD1 matching 8 bases. The length of the CDR3 is 17 residues. Looked up from germline, CDR1 is SGDLS and CDR2 is YYNGEE. The V and J ends lost 3 bases and 3 bases, in that order; junction bases with no gene match: 8.

J is TRBJ2-7 and V is TRBV7-9, with 9 bases matching TRBD2. The CDR3 is 13 residues long. V lost 5 bases and J lost 2; bases outside the gene matches: 1. Germline-derived CDR1 and CDR2 are SEHNR and FQNEAQ (reference sequence). The CDR3 sequence is CASSPSGTYEQYF. CDR3 DNA sequence: TGTGCCAGCAGCCCTAGCGGGACCTACGAGCAGTACTTC.